This TCR beta chain appears in the sequencing data of a study of chemoradiotherapy in HPV16-positive cancers. Study results and caveats: Candidate HPV-specific clones and E7-related TCR motifs grew in tumor during treatment.

The CDR3 covers 13 residues. V dropped 0 bases and J dropped 5 bases, with 6 bases sitting between them. Germline V gene lookup returns CDR1 SGHTA and CDR2 FQGNSA. Only in-frame clones appear in the TCRdb table, and some are missing; sequencing was by immunoSEQ multiplex PCR. Of about 53,000 clones in the sample, roughly nine tenths were seen once. Concerning this clone itself: Its antigen is as yet unknown.

The TCR comes from a human donor with HPV-associated anogenital cancer. The specimen was blood, collected from a patient who underwent chemoradiotherapy. The V gene is TRBV7-2, the J gene TRBJ2-3, with D possibly TRBD2 on 6 matching bases. The DNA of the CDR3 is TGTGCCAGCAGCTTAGCGGGGGGAGATACGCAGTATTTT. Translation: CASSLAGGDTQYF. Together with reference TRBV7-2 and TRBJ2-3, the CDR3 gives the full variable domain: GAGVSQSPSNKVTEKGKDVELRCDPISGHTALYWYRQSLGQGLEFLIYFQGNSAPDKSGLPSDRFSAERTGGSVSTLTIQRTQQEDSAVYLCASSLAGGDTQYFGPGTRLTVL.